What follows are 17 T cell receptor beta chains derived from one specimen sequenced in a study of patients and donors after allogeneic stem cell transplantation. Each CDR3 protein is one row after TCRdb ran MiXCR on the RT-PCR reads. The sample shows over 150,000 distinct CDR3 sequences, around 28% of them seen only once. The sample was blood, either unsorted or a sorted T cell fraction (not recorded which). Receptors originate from a human donor who was either an allogeneic HSCT recipient or a stem cell or donor lymphocyte infusion donor (not recorded which). It is not recorded whose cells these are; they may come from a transplant donor.

This chain joins TRBV15 and TRBJ2-5, with D possibly matching TRBD2 (6 bases). Trimming pared 1 base from V and 4 bases from J, leaving 13 bases between. The CDR3 is made up of 15 amino acids. Germline lookup yields CDR1 LNHNV and CDR2 YYDKDF (reference sequence). The CDR3 loop is CATSRGRERRETQYF. The DNA for the CDR3 is TGTGCCACCAGCAGAGGCCGGGAGCGGCGAGAGACCCAGTACTTC.

The rearrangement joins TRBV20-1 to TRBJ2-7, with D perhaps assigned TRBD1 or TRBD2 (5 bases each). Germline-derived CDR1 and CDR2 are DFQATT and SNEGSKA (reference sequence). The germline V and J ends were trimmed by 3 bases and 9 bases, with 12 bases remaining between them. The CDR3 covers 11 residues. CDR3 sequence: CSASPGTRQYF. CDR3 nucleotides: TGCAGTGCTAGCCCCGGGACGCGGCAGTACTTC.

J is TRBJ2-3 and V is TRBV12-3 or TRBV12-4; no clear D gene. Trimming removed 7 bases at V and 8 bases at J, with 16 bases between. The CDR3 covers 13 residues. DNA for the CDR3: TGTGCCAGCACCCCGGGCCAATGGGTTACGCAGTATTTT. Translation: CASTPGQWVTQYF.

This clonotype has a count of ten or more. The V gene is TRBV12-3 or TRBV12-4, the J gene TRBJ1-1; D may be TRBD1 (6 bases). V shed 3 bases and J shed 5 bases, with 16 bases lying between them. The CDR3 runs to 15 residues. CDR3 nucleotides: TGTGCCAGCAGTTTCGATGGTGAGAGGGGGACTGAAGCTTTCTTT. As protein: CASSFDGERGTEAFF.

This clonotype was observed a handful of times. J is TRBJ2-6 and V is TRBV5-6; weak D call: TRBD1 (6 bases). Trimming took off 4 bases at V and 4 bases at J, with 15 bases between the two ends. Per germline, CDR1 SGHDT and CDR2 YYEEEE. The CDR3 runs to 16 residues. The CDR3 loop is CASSLGTGFGANVLTF. The DNA of the CDR3 is TGTGCCAGCAGCCTGGGAACAGGGTTCGGGGCCAACGTCCTGACTTTC.

This clonotype has only one observation. The J gene is TRBJ2-1, the V gene TRBV24-1; 9 bases match TRBD1. Germline-derived CDR1 and CDR2 are KGHDR and SFDVKD. The ends lost 6 bases at V and 2 bases at J; junction bases unmatched: 10. CDR3 size: 17 residues. The CDR3: CATSTGPGQGTYNEQFF. CDR3 DNA sequence: TGTGCCACCAGTACTGGGCCGGGACAGGGCACCTACAATGAGCAGTTCTTC.

The chain combines TRBV12-3 or TRBV12-4 with TRBJ2-2; tentatively, D is TRBD1 or TRBD2 (5 bases each). Trimming left V 5 bases short and J 6 bases short, with 16 bases between. The CDR3 length is 15 residues. CDR3 nucleotides: TGTGCCAGCAGTCCTCTGGGGGTTCGAGCCGGGGAGCTGTTTTTT. Residues: CASSPLGVRAGELFF.

This clonotype was counted a few times. The chain carries TRBV30 and TRBJ1-1, with a possible D match to TRBD1 (6 bases). Per the germline V gene, CDR1 is GTSNPN and CDR2 is SVGIG (reference sequence). V lost 0 bases and J 8 bases, leaving 19 bases between the germline ends. The CDR3 length is 15 residues. The CDR3 region has the DNA TGTGCCTGGAGTGTACTAGGGCAGGGGTTTGCCGAAGCTTTCTTT. Its translation is CAWSVLGQGFAEAFF. The entire variable domain, with the rest obtained from reference TRBV30 and TRBJ1-1, is as follows: SQTIHQWPATLVQPVGSPLSLECTVEGTSNPNLYWYRQAAGRGLQLLFYSVGIGQISSEVPQNLSASRPQDRQFILSSKKLLLSDSGFYLCAWSVLGQGFAEAFFGQGTRLTVV.

This clonotype was detected a few times. The chain couples TRBV28 to TRBJ1-1; D is perhaps TRBD1 (5 bases). Deletions cut 5 bases from V and 3 bases from J, with 16 bases between. Per the germline V gene, CDR1 is MDHEN and CDR2 is SYDVKM. The CDR3 has 15 amino acids. The CDR3 loop is CASSPISGRDTEAFF. CDR3 sequence (DNA): TGTGCCAGCAGTCCGATATCGGGCAGGGACACTGAAGCTTTCTTT. Combining the CDR3 with reference TRBV28 and TRBJ1-1 gives the whole variable domain DVKVTQSSRYLVKRTGEKVFLECVQDMDHENMFWYRQDPGLGLRLIYFSYDVKMKEKGDIPEGYSVSREKKERFSLILESASTNQTSMYLCASSPISGRDTEAFFGQGTRLTVV.

The rearrangement uses TRBV7-6 and TRBJ2-2; D uncertain. The length of the CDR3 is 12 residues. The germline V gene encodes CDR1 SGHVS and CDR2 FNYEAQ. With 1 base removed from V and 7 bases from J, the gap between germline ends came to 4 bases. CDR3 bases: TGTGCCAGCAGCTTAGTGGGCGGGGAGCTGTTTTTT. Translating it yields CASSLVGGELFF.

This clonotype was seen more than once but under ten times. V and J are TRBV7-9 and TRBJ1-2; D remains ambiguous. CDR1 and CDR2 from the germline V gene are SEHNR and FQNEAQ (reference sequence). V was cut by 3 bases and J by 4 bases, with 9 bases left in between. The CDR3 is 13 residues long. In nucleotides, the CDR3 is TGTGCCAGCAGCTTGGAGGCTGTCTATGGCTACACCTTC. As protein: CASSLEAVYGYTF.

V usage is TRBV7-2 and J usage is TRBJ2-3; D may correspond to TRBD1 or TRBD2 (5 bases each). Deletions cut 1 base from V and 3 bases from J, with 17 bases between. This CDR3 has 17 residues. Germline loops: CDR1 SGHTA, CDR2 FQGNSA. The CDR3 protein is CASSLGGSYSLTDTQYF. CDR3 in DNA: TGTGCCAGCAGCTTAGGGGGGTCGTACTCGCTGACAGATACGCAGTATTTT.

V usage is TRBV12-3 or TRBV12-4 and J usage is TRBJ2-2; 9 nucleotides agree with TRBD1. CDR3 length: 14 amino acids. Trimming at V came to 5 bases and at J to 4 bases, leaving 2 bases not matched to a gene. The CDR3 is CASSPGQGTGELFF. The CDR3 DNA reads as TGTGCCAGCAGTCCGGGACAGGGCACCGGGGAGCTGTTTTTT.

The chain uses TRBV5-1 and TRBJ2-1, with a weak D call TRBD1 (6 bases). Germline V gives CDR1 SGHRS, CDR2 YFSETQ. V lost 1 base and J 2 bases, leaving 16 bases between the germline ends. This CDR3 has 17 amino acids. CDR3 sequence reads: CASSLTGPSSPYNEQFF. The CDR3 nucleotides are TGCGCCAGCAGCTTGACAGGGCCTTCGTCCCCCTACAATGAGCAGTTCTTC.

This chain connects TRBV7-9 to TRBJ2-7; D is ambiguous. V dropped 5 bases and J dropped 2 bases, with 10 bases sitting between them. Germline-derived CDR1 and CDR2 are SEHNR and FQNEAQ (reference sequence). CDR3 size: 13 residues. The DNA for the CDR3 is TGTGCCAGCAGCCCGGACCGGGCCTACGAGCAGTACTTC. Encoded protein: CASSPDRAYEQYF.

This rearrangement joins TRBV9 to TRBJ2-7; TRBD2 might be the D (5 bases). Trimming took off 0 bases at V and 2 bases at J, with 12 bases between the two ends. CDR1 and CDR2 from the germline V gene are SGDLS and YYNGEE. This CDR3 has 15 amino acids. CDR3 sequence: CASSVGEGPAYEQYF. CDR3 DNA: TGTGCCAGCAGCGTAGGTGAGGGCCCAGCCTACGAGCAGTACTTC.

The chain links TRBV5-4 to TRBJ2-2, with D hard to call. Germline V gene sequence: CDR1 SGHNT, CDR2 YYREEE (reference sequence). Deletions cut 7 bases from V and 6 bases from J, with 7 bases between. This CDR3 comprises 11 residues. The CDR3 DNA is TGTGCCAGCGGTGGAGCCGGGGAGCTGTTTTTT. Its protein is CASGGAGELFF. Looking up the rest from reference TRBV5-4 and TRBJ2-2 gives the full variable domain: ETGVTQSPTHLIKTRGQQVTLRCSSQSGHNTVSWYQQALGQGPQFIFQYYREEENGRGNFPPRFSGLQFPNYSSELNVNALELDDSALYLCASGGAGELFFGEGSRLTVL.